The rows below give T cell receptor beta chains drawn from one sample of a study of blood T cell repertoires in COVID-19. The table came from immunoSEQ multiplex PCR; TCRdb's copy has only in-frame clones and leaves some out. The sample lists 55,000 to 70,000 clones, about four fifths seen once, with 9% to 10% in the top ten. The sequenced sample was peripheral blood. The receptors were sampled from a woman aged 80 or over with acute or convalescent COVID-19. Both conserved end residues are part of each CDR3. The order of the fields is J gene, CDR3 length, D gene, clone size, V gene, CDR3 DNA, CDR3 protein. A D gene is named only where the DNA matches it firmly. Clone size is shown for a subset of rows, as once, few, many or a class of expanded clone.

TRBJ1-1 11 . . TRBV5-6 TGTGCCAGCAGCTTTGACAGGGAAGCTTTCTTT CASSFDREAFF
TRBJ1-1 12 . . TRBV19 TGTGCCAGTAGTAGCGAGGCGGCTCCTCCTTTCTTT CASSSEAAPPFF
TRBJ2-5 14 TRBD1 . TRBV18 TGTGCCAGCTCACTAGGACAGGGGGGAGAGACCCAGTACTTC CASSLGQGGETQYF
TRBJ1-5 14 . once TRBV30 TGTGCCTGGAGTTTCGGACAAGAACGTCAGCCCCAGCATTTT CAWSFGQERQPQHF
TRBJ1-5 14 . . TRBV5-1 TGCGCCAGCAGCTTGGGAGGGTTCAATCAGCCCCAGCATTTT CASSLGGFNQPQHF
TRBJ1-2 14 . few TRBV7-2 TGTGCCAGCAGCTTGCCTAGGTTTCGCTATGGCTACACCTTC CASSLPRFRYGYTF
TRBJ1-5 13 . . TRBV28 TGTGCCAGCAGCACAGACCCGAATCAGCCCCAGCATTTT CASSTDPNQPQHF
TRBJ2-7 13 . . TRBV19 TGTGCCAGTAGTGGAACAGGTACCTACGAGCAGTACTTC CASSGTGTYEQYF
TRBJ1-1 14 TRBD1 . TRBV5-4 TGTGCCAGCAAGGGGGACAGGAAAAGCACTGAAGCTTTCTTT CASKGDRKSTEAFF
TRBJ1-6 15 . . TRBV9 TGTGCCAGCAGCGCGGGGAATCCTCCAAATTCACCCCTCCACTTT CASSAGNPPNSPLHF
TRBJ1-1 13 . . TRBV15 TGTGCCACCAGCAACACAATGAACACTGAAGCTTTCTTT CATSNTMNTEAFF
TRBJ2-2 17 . once TRBV19 TGTGCCAGCCACCATTCAGGGGGGTATACTCGCACCGGGGAGCTGTTTTTT CASHHSGGYTRTGELFF
TRBJ1-5 16 TRBD1 . TRBV19 TGTGCCAGTAGAACTATGGGACAGGGCGCGAATCAGCCCCAGCATTTT CASRTMGQGANQPQHF
TRBJ2-1 14 TRBD2 . TRBV5-6 TGTGCCAGCAGCAGGGGACTACAAAACAATGAGCAGTTCTTC CASSRGLQNNEQFF
TRBJ2-7 14 . few TRBV7-9 TGTGCCAGCAGCTTAGCTGTGGGGCCCTACGAGCAGTACTTC CASSLAVGPYEQYF
TRBJ1-5 15 . . TRBV7-2 TGTGCCAGCAGCTTAGATGGCCAGGACAATCAGCCCCAGCATTTT CASSLDGQDNQPQHF